The clone carrying this T cell receptor beta chain turned up a few times. The antigen remains unidentified. TCRdb redid the calling of the 5' RACE reads with MiXCR, one entry per CDR3 protein. The sample contains 1.5 million to 2 million distinct CDR3 sequences, 25% to 35% of which appear only once. The data are from a study of identical twins. Study conclusions and caveats: Invariant MAIT and iNKT cells could partly confound zero-insertion analyses. It was cross-sectional statistical analysis, not following the same donors, that the conclusions relied on.

Healthy Caucasians provided all donations. Germline V gene sequence: CDR1 DFQATT, CDR2 SNEGSKA (reference sequence). The V gene lost 0 bases and the J gene lost 4 bases, with 9 bases spanning the gap. There are 13 residues in the CDR3. This sequence was found in a newborn girl in good health. The chain combines TRBV20-1 with TRBJ2-5, with a tentative D call TRBD2 (6 bases). The sample comprised cord blood. CDR3 in DNA: TGCAGTGCTAGAGATTACGGGGGAGAGACCCAGTACTTC. It encodes CSARDYGGETQYF.